The subject of this entry is one TCR beta chain. Its antigen is unknown. Researchers divided each subset's genomic DNA evenly across several immunoSEQ plates. Here immunoSEQ multiplex PCR was the method, and the copy in TCRdb shows in-frame clones only, minus some. The data show about 480,000 clones, 60% to 80% seen once. Caucasian adults residing in Nashville, Tennessee made up all the donors. V was clipped by 6 bases and J by 4 bases, with 9 bases between them. Germline-derived CDR1 and CDR2 are MDHEN and SYDVKM. CDR3 length: 13 amino acids. The data belong to a study of shared clonotypes between healthy human individuals. Study information: A couple of women and a few men aged 18 to 49 served as donors. Study results and limitations: Limitation of the genetic and exposure-history diversity represented came from the few donors.

The source material was PBMCs. The receptor's source is a woman in her forties in good health. Some clones in this sample may be carry-over from other donors' samples. This chain connects TRBV28 to TRBJ2-2; D gene ambiguous. The CDR3 loop is CASRETPTGELFF. DNA of the CDR3: TGTGCCAGCAGGGAGACTCCCACCGGGGAGCTGTTTTTT.